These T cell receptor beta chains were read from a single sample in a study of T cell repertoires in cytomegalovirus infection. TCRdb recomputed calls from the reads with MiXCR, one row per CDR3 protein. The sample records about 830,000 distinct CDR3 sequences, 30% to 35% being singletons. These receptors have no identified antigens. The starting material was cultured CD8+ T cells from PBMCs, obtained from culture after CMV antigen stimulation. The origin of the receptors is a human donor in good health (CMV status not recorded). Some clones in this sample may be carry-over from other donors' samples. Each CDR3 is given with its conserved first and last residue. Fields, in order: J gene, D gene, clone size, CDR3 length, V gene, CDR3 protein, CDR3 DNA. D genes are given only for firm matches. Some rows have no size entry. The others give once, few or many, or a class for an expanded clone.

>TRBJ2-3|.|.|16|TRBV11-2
CASRPEGGFRTDTQYF
TGTGCCAGCAGACCCGAAGGGGGGTTCCGCACAGATACGCAGTATTTT
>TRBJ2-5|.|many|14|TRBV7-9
CASSSGTKQETQYF
TGTGCCAGCAGCTCCGGGACAAAACAAGAGACCCAGTACTTC
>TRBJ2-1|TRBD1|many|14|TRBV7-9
CASSPGQGSNEQFF
TGTGCCAGCAGCCCCGGACAGGGTTCCAATGAGCAGTTCTTC
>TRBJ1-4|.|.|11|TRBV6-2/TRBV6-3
CASSPYEKLFF
TGTGCCAGCTCCCCCTATGAAAAACTGTTTTTT
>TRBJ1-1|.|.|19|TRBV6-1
CASLAQPGPGYGLNTEAFF
TGTGCCAGCCTTGCCCAACCAGGGCCAGGTTATGGGCTAAACACTGAAGCTTTCTTT
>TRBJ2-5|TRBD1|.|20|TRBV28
CASTFLDTRQGGNTWETQYF
TGTGCCAGCACCTTCCTCGACACCAGACAGGGGGGGAACACATGGGAGACCCAGTACTTC
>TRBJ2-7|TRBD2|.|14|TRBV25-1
CASSEFGLAHEQYF
TGTGCCAGCAGTGAGTTCGGACTAGCCCACGAGCAGTACTTC
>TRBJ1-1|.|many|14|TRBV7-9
CASSVPVADTEAFF
TGTGCCAGCAGCGTTCCTGTCGCGGACACTGAAGCTTTCTTT
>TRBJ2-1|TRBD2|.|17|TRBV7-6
CASSVPKGLAGGNEQFF
TGTGCCAGCAGCGTGCCCAAGGGACTAGCGGGGGGGAATGAGCAGTTCTTC
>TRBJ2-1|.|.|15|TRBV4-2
CASSISGGGLDEQFF
TGTGCCAGCAGTATTAGCGGCGGAGGGTTGGATGAGCAGTTCTTC
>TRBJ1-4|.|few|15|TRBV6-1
CASSERRISREKLFF
TGTGCCAGCAGTGAAAGACGCATTTCGAGGGAAAAACTGTTTTTT
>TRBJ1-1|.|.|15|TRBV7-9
CASSALGGLGTEAFF
TGTGCCAGCAGCGCCCTGGGGGGTCTCGGCACTGAAGCTTTCTTT
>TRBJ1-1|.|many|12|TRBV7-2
CPGRSLNTEAFF
TGTCCCGGTCGCAGTCTGAACACTGAAGCTTTCTTT
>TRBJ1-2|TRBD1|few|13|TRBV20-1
CSARGRGNYGYTF
TGCAGTGCAAGAGGCAGGGGGAACTATGGCTACACCTTC
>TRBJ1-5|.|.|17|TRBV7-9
CASSSGHGVYSNQPQHF
TGTGCCAGCAGCTCGGGACATGGGGTCTATAGCAATCAGCCCCAGCATTTT
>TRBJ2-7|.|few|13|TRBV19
CASSIGNSYEQYF
TGTGCCAGTAGTATAGGGAATTCCTACGAGCAGTACTTC
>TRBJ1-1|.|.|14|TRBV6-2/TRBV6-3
CATSLLGMNTEAFF
TGTGCCACCTCCCTATTGGGGATGAACACTGAAGCTTTCTTT
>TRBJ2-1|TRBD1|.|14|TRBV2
CARLKGQGFNEQFF
TGTGCCAGACTCAAGGGACAGGGGTTCAATGAGCAGTTCTTC
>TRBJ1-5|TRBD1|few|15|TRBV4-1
CASSLDDRVLQPQHF
TGCGCCAGCAGCCTAGACGACAGGGTTCTTCAGCCCCAGCATTTT
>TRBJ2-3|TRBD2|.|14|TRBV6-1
CASREAGGQDTQYF
TGTGCCAGCAGGGAAGCGGGGGGGCAAGATACGCAGTATTTT
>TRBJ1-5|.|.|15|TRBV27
CASSPNVGNNQPQHF
TGTGCCAGCAGTCCGAACGTGGGAAACAATCAGCCCCAGCATTTT
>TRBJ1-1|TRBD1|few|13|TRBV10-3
CAIREDRYLEAFF
TGTGCCATCAGAGAGGACAGGTACCTAGAAGCTTTCTTT
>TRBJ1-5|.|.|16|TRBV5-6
CASSLGIREGNQPQHF
TGTGCCAGCAGCCTCGGGATCAGGGAAGGCAATCAGCCCCAGCATTTT
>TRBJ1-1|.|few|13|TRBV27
CASSFPGGLEAFF
TGTGCCAGCAGTTTTCCCGGCGGGCTTGAAGCTTTCTTT
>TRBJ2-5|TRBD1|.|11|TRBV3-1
CASSSWTGEYF
TGTGCCAGCAGTAGCTGGACAGGCGAGTACTTC
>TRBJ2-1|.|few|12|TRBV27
CASGSPMEEQFF
TGTGCCAGCGGCTCTCCCATGGAAGAGCAGTTCTTC
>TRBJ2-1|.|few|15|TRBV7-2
CASSFGGSGLNEQFF
TGTGCCAGCAGCTTCGGGGGTAGCGGCCTCAATGAGCAGTTCTTC
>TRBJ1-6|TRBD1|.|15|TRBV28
CASSLRWTGDSPLHF
TGTGCCAGCAGTCTCCGCTGGACAGGGGATTCACCCCTCCACTTT
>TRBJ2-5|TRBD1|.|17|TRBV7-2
CASSLVEADRGRETQYF
TGTGCCAGCAGCTTAGTGGAGGCGGACAGGGGGCGTGAGACCCAGTACTTC
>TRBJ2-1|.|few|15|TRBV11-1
CASSTRGPTYNEQFF
TGTGCCAGCAGCACGCGGGGGCCCACCTACAATGAGCAGTTCTTC
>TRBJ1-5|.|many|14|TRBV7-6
CASSLAPGDQPQHF
TGTGCCAGCAGCTTAGCGCCCGGAGATCAGCCCCAGCATTTT
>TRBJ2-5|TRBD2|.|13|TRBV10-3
CAISEGGGETQYF
TGTGCCATCAGTGAGGGGGGGGGAGAGACCCAGTACTTC
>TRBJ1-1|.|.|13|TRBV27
CASSIQEGTEAFF
TGTGCCAGCAGTATACAGGAGGGCACTGAAGCTTTCTTT
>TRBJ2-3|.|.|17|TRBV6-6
CASSYSRDSPLTDTQYF
TGTGCCAGCAGTTACTCGCGGGACTCCCCCCTCACAGATACGCAGTATTTT
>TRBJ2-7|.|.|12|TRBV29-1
CSVEGRSYEQYF
TGCAGCGTTGAAGGGCGTTCCTACGAGCAGTACTTC
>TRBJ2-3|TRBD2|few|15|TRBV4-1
CASSQGVGGADTQYF
TGCGCCAGCAGCCAAGGTGTGGGGGGGGCAGATACGCAGTATTTT
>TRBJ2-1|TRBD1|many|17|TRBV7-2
CASSTPGQGSEGNEQFF
TGTGCCAGCAGCACACCGGGACAGGGGTCGGAAGGAAATGAGCAGTTCTTC
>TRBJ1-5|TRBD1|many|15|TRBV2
CASSGTGGSNQPQHF
TGTGCCAGCAGTGGGACAGGGGGGAGCAATCAGCCCCAGCATTTT
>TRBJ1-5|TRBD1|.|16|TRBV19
CASSPRDRGGNQPQHF
TGTGCCAGTAGTCCTCGGGACAGGGGTGGCAATCAGCCCCAGCATTTT
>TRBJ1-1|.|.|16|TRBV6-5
CASSLGGYLRNTEAFF
TGTGCCAGCAGTTTGGGTGGGTACCTAAGGAACACTGAAGCTTTCTTT
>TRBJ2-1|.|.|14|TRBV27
CASGLRRSYNEQFF
TGTGCCAGCGGTTTACGTAGGTCCTACAATGAGCAGTTCTTC
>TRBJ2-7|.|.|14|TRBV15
CATSRGGQTYEQYF
TGTGCCACCAGCAGAGGCGGACAGACCTACGAGCAGTACTTC
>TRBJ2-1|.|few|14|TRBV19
CASSIPDSYNEQFF
TGTGCCAGTAGTATCCCCGACTCCTACAATGAGCAGTTCTTC
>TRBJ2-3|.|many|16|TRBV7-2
CASTPNPGPWTDTQYF
TGTGCCAGCACCCCCAACCCGGGGCCCTGGACAGATACGCAGTATTTT
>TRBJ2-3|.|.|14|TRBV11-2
CASSLGIPRDTQYF
TGTGCCAGCAGCTTGGGTATCCCGAGGGATACGCAGTATTTT
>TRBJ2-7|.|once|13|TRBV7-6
CASSSRGDGEQYF
TGTGCCAGCAGCTCCCGCGGGGACGGCGAGCAGTACTTC
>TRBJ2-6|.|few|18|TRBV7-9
CASLVLGATLSGANVLTF
TGTGCCAGCCTTGTTCTGGGGGCTACCCTCTCTGGGGCCAACGTCCTGACTTTC
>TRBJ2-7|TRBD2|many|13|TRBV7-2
CASSLAGSYEQYF
TGTGCTAGCAGCTTAGCGGGATCCTACGAGCAGTACTTC
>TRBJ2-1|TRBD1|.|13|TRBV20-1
CSAPGQGRNEQFF
TGCAGTGCTCCAGGACAGGGGCGGAATGAGCAGTTCTTC
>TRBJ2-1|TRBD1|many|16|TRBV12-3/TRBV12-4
CASSLETGNPYNEQFF
TGTGCCAGCAGTTTGGAGACAGGGAACCCTTACAATGAGCAGTTCTTC
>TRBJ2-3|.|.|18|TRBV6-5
CASSYLSVAGGWADTQYF
TGTGCCAGCAGTTACCTAAGTGTCGCGGGTGGCTGGGCAGATACGCAGTATTTT
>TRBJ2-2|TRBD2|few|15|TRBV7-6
CASSFFSGGHGELFF
TGTGCCAGCAGCTTCTTCTCGGGGGGGCACGGGGAGCTGTTTTTT
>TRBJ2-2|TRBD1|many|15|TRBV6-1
CATSLQGVATGELFF
TGTGCCACCTCCCTACAGGGGGTGGCCACCGGGGAGCTGTTTTTT